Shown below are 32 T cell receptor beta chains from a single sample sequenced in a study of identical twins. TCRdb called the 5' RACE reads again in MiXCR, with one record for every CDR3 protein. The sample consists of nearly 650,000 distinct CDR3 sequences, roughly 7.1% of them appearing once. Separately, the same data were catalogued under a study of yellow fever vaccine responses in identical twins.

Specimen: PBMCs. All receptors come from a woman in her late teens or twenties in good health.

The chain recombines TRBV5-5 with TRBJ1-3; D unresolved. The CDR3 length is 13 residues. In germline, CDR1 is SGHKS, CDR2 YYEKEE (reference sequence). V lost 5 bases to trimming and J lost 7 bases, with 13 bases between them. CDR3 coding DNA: TGTGCCAGCAGTCCCACCGTGGGGAACACCATATATTTT. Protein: CASSPTVGNTIYF.

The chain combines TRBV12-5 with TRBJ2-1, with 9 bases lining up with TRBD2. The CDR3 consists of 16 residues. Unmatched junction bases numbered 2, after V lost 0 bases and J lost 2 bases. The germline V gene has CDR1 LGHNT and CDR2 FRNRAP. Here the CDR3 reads CASGLVSSGTYNEQFF. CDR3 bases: TGTGCTAGTGGTTTGGTATCTAGCGGGACCTACAATGAGCAGTTCTTC.

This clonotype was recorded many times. The DNA for the CDR3 is TGCGCCAGCAGCTTGTTTTGGACTAGCGAGGGAGAGACCCAGTACTTC. Translating it yields CASSLFWTSEGETQYF. The V and J genes are TRBV5-1 and TRBJ2-5; 9 nucleotides agree with TRBD2. The length of the CDR3 is 16 residues. Germline-derived CDR1 and CDR2 are SGHRS and YFSETQ. V lost 1 base to trimming and J lost 4 bases; unmatched junction nucleotides: 8.

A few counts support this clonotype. CDR3 nucleotides: TGTGCCAGCCAAGCAAGCTCCTATAATTCACCCCTCCACTTT. Translated: CASQASSYNSPLHF. The genes are TRBV5-6 and TRBJ1-6, with no clear D. V was clipped by 7 bases and J by 0 bases, with 8 bases between them. The germline V gene encodes CDR1 SGHDT and CDR2 YYEEEE. The CDR3 runs to 14 residues. Using reference TRBV5-6 and TRBJ1-6 for the parts outside the CDR3, the full variable domain is DAGVTQSPTHLIKTRGQQVTLRCSPKSGHDTVSWYQQALGQGPQFIFQYYEEEERQRGNFPDRFSGHQFPNYSSELNVNALLLGDSALYLCASQASSYNSPLHFGNGTRLTVT.

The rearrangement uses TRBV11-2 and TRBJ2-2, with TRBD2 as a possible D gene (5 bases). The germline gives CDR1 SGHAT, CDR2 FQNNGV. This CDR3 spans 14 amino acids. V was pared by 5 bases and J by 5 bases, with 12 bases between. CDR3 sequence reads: CASSPHSGTGELFF. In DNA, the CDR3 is TGTGCCAGCAGCCCCCACTCGGGGACCGGGGAGCTGTTTTTT.

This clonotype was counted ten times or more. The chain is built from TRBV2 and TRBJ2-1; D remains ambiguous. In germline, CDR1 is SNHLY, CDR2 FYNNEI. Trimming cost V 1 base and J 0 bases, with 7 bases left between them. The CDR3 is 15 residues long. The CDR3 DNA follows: TGTGCCAGCAGTGAAGGACTGGGCTCCTACAATGAGCAGTTCTTC. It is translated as CASSEGLGSYNEQFF.

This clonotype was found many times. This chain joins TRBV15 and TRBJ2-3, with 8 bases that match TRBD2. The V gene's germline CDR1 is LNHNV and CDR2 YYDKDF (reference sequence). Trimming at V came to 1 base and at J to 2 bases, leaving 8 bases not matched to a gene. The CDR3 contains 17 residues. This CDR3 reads CATSRALLGLATDTQYF. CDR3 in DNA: TGTGCCACCAGCAGAGCCTTATTAGGACTAGCCACAGATACGCAGTATTTT.

CDR3 nucleotide sequence: TGTGCCATCAGTGCCACCGGGACAAAGGTTACCTACGAGCAGTACTTC. This encodes CAISATGTKVTYEQYF. V is TRBV10-3 and J is TRBJ2-7, with D possibly TRBD1 on 6 matching bases. Germline-derived CDR1 and CDR2 are ENHRY and SYGVKD. Trimming shortened V by 4 bases and J by 2 bases, and 18 bases separated the two germline ends. The length of the CDR3 is 16 residues.

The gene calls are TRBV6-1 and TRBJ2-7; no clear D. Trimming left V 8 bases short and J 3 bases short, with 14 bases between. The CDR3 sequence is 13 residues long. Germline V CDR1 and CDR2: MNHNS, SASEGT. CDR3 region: CASASRLGYEQYV. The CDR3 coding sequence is TGTGCCAGCGCGTCGCGGCTAGGCTACGAGCAGTACGTC.

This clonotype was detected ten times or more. The CDR3 reads CASSVGPGTEAYEQYF. The CDR3 nucleotides read TGTGCCAGCAGCGTAGGCCCCGGGACAGAAGCCTACGAGCAGTACTTC. The chain carries TRBV9 and TRBJ2-7; 7 nucleotides match TRBD1. Germline-derived CDR1 and CDR2 are SGDLS and YYNGEE. There are 16 residues in the CDR3. The V and J ends lost 0 bases and 2 bases, in that order; junction bases with no gene match: 8. Together with reference TRBV9 and TRBJ2-7, the CDR3 gives the full variable domain: DSGVTQTPKHLITATGQRVTLRCSPRSGDLSVYWYQQSLDQGLQFLIQYYNGEERAKGNILERFSAQQFPDLHSELNLSSLELGDSALYFCASSVGPGTEAYEQYFGPGTRLTVT.

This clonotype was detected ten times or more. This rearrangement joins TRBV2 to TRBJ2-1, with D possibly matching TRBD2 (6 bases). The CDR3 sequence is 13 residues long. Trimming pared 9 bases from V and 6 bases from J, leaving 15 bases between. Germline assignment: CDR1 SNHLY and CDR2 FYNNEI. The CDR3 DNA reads TGTGCCAGTTCGCCGGGACTGCTCAATGAGCAGTTCTTC. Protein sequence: CASSPGLLNEQFF.

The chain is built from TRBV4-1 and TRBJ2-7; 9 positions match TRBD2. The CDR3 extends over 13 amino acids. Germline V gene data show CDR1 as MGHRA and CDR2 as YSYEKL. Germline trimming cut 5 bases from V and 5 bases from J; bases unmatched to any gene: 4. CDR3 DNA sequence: TGCGCCAGCAGCTACGGGACTAGCAACGAGCAGTACTTC. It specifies CASSYGTSNEQYF.

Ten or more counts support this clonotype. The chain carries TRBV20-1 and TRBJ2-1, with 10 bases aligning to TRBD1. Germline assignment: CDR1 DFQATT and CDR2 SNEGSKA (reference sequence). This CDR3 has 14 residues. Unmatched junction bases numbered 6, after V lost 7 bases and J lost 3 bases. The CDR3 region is CSVRGTGDYNEQFF. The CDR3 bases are TGCAGTGTCAGGGGGACAGGGGACTACAATGAGCAGTTCTTC.

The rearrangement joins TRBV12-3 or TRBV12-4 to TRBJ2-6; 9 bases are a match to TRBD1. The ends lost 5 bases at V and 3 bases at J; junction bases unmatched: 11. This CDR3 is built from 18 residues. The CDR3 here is CASSPPTGGIFGANVLTF. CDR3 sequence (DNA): TGTGCCAGCAGTCCCCCGACAGGGGGAATCTTTGGGGCCAACGTCCTGACTTTC.

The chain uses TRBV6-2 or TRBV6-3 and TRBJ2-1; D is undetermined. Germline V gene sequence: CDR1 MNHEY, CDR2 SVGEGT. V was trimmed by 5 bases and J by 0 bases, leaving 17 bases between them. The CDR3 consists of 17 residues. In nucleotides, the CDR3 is TGTGCCAGCAGTAACGAATTAGGTGGGCCCTCCTACAATGAGCAGTTCTTC. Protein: CASSNELGGPSYNEQFF.

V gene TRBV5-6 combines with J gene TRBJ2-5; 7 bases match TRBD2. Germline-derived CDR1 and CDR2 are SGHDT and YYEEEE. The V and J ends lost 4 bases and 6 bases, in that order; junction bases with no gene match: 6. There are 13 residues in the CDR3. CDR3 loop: CASSNRGVKTQYF. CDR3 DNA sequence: TGTGCCAGCAGCAACCGGGGGGTGAAGACCCAGTACTTC.

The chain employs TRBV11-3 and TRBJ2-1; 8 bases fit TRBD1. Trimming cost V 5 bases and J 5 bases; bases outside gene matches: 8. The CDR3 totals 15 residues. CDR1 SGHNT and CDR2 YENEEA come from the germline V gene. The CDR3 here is CASSPGQGLNNEQFF. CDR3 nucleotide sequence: TGTGCCAGCAGCCCCGGACAGGGTCTCAACAATGAGCAGTTCTTC.

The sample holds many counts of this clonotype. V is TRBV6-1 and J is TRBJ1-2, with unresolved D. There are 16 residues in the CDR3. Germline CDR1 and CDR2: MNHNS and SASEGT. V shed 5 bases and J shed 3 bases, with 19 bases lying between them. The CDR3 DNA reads TGTGCCAGCAGTCCCACAATCTCAAGGGATGACTATGGCTACACCTTC. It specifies CASSPTISRDDYGYTF.

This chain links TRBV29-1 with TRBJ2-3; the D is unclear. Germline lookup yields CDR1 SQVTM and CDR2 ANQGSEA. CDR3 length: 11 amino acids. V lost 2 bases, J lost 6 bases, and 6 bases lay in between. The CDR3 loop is CSVEIRDTQYF. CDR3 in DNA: TGCAGCGTTGAAATTAGGGATACGCAGTATTTT.

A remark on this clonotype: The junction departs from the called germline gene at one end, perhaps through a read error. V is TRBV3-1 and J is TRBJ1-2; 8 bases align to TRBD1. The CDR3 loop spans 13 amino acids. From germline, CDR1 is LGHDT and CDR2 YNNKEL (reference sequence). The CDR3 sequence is CASNQQGGYGYTF. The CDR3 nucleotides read TGTGCCAGCAACCAACAGGGGGGCTATGGCTACACCTTC.

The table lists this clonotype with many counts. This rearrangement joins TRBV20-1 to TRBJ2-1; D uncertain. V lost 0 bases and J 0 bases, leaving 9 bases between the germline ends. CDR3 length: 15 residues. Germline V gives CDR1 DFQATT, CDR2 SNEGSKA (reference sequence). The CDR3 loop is CSARDWASSYNEQFF. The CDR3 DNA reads TGCAGTGCTAGAGATTGGGCCAGCTCCTACAATGAGCAGTTCTTC.

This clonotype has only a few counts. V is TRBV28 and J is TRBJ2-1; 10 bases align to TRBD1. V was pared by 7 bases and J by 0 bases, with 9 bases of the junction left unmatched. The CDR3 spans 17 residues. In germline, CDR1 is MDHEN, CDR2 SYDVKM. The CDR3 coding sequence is TGTGCCAGCAAGACAGGGGGCTCCAGCAGCTCCTACAATGAGCAGTTCTTC. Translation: CASKTGGSSSSYNEQFF. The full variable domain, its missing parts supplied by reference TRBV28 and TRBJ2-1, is DVKVTQSSRYLVKRTGEKVFLECVQDMDHENMFWYRQDPGLGLRLIYFSYDVKMKEKGDIPEGYSVSREKKERFSLILESASTNQTSMYLCASKTGGSSSSYNEQFFGPGTRLTVL.

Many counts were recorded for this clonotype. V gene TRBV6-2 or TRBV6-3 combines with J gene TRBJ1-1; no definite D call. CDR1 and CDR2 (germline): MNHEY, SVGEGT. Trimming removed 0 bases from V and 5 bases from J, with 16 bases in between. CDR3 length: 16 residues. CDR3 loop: CASSYSNVVAGTEAFF. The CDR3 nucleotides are TGTGCCAGCAGTTACTCCAATGTTGTGGCGGGGACTGAAGCTTTCTTT.

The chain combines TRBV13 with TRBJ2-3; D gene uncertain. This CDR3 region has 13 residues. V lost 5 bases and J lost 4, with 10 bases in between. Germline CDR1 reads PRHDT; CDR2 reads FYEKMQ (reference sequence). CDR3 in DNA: TGTGCCAGCAGCACCACGGGTTCAGATACGCAGTATTTT. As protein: CASSTTGSDTQYF.

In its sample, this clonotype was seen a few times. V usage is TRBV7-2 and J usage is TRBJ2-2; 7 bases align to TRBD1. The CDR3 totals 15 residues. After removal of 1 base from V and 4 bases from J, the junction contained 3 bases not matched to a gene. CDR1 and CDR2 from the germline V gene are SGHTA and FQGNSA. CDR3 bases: TGTGCCAGCAGCTTAGGAGACAGGGTCACCGGGGAGCTGTTTTTT. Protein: CASSLGDRVTGELFF.

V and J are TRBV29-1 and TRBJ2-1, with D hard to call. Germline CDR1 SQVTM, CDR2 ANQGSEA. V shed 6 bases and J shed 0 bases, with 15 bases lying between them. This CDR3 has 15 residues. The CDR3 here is CSVPISGSSYNEQFF. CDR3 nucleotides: TGCAGCGTCCCCATATCGGGTAGCTCCTACAATGAGCAGTTCTTC.

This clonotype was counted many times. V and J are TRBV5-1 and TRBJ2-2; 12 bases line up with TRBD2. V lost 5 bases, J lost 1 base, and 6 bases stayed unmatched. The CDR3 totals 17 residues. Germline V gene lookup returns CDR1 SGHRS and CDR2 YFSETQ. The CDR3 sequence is CASRETSGGENTGELFF. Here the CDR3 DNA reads TGCGCCAGCAGAGAGACTAGCGGGGGCGAGAACACCGGGGAGCTGTTTTTT.

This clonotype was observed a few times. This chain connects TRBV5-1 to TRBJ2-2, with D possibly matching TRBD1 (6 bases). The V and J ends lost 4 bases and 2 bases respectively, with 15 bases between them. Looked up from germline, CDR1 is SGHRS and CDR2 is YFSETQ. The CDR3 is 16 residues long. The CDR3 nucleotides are TGCGCCAGCAGCCCGCAGACAGGACATAACACCGGGGAGCTGTTTTTT. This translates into CASSPQTGHNTGELFF.

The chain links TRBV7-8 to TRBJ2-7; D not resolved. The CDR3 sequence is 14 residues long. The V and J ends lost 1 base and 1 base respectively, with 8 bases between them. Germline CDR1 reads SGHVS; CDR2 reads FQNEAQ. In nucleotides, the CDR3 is TGTGCCAGCAGCTTAGGTCAGAGTTCCTACGAGCAGTACGTC. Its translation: CASSLGQSSYEQYV.

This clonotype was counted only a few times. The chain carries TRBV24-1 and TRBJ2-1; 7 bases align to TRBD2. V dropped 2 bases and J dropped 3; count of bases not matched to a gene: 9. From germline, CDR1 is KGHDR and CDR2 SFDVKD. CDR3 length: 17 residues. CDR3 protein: CATSDWPGEGLYNEQFF. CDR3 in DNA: TGTGCCACCAGTGATTGGCCCGGGGAGGGGCTCTACAATGAGCAGTTCTTC.

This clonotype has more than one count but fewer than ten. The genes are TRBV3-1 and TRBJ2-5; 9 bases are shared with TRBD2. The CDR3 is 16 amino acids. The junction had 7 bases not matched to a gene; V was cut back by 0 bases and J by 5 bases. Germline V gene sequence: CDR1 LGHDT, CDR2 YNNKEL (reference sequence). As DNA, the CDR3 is TGTGCCAGCAGCCAAGATCCTAGCGGGAACCGGGAGACCCAGTACTTC. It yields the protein CASSQDPSGNRETQYF.

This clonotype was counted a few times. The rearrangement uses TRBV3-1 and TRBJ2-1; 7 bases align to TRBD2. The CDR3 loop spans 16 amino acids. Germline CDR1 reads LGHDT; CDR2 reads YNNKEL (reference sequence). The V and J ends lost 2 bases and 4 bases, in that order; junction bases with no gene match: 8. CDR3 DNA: TGTGCCAGCAGCCAATTTTCCGGGGGGATATACAATGAGCAGTTCTTC. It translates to CASSQFSGGIYNEQFF.